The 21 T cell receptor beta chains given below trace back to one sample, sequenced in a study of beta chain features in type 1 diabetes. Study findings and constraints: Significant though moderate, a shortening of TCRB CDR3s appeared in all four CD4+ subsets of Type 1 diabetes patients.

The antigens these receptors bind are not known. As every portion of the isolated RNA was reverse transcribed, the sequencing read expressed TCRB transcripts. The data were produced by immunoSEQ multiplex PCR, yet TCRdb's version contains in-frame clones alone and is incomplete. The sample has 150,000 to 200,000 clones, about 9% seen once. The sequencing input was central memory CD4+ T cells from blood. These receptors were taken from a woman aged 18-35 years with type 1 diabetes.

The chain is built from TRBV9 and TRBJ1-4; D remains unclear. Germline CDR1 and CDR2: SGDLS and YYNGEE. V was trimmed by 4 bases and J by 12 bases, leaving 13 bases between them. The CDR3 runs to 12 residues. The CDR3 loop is CASSPGIGELFF. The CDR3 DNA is TGTGCCAGCAGCCCCGGGATCGGGGAACTGTTTTTT.

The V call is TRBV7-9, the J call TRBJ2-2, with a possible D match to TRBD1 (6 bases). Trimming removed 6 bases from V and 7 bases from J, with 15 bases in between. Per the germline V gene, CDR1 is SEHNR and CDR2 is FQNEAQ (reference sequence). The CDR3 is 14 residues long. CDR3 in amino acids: CASSRDKKYGELFF. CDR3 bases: TGTGCCAGCAGTAGGGACAAAAAGTACGGGGAGCTGTTTTTT. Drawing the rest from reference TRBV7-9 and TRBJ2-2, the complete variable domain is DTGVSQNPRHKITKRGQNVTFRCDPISEHNRLYWYRQTLGQGPEFLTYFQNEAQLEKSRLLSDRFSAERPKGSFSTLEIQRTEQGDSAMYLCASSRDKKYGELFFGEGSRLTVL.

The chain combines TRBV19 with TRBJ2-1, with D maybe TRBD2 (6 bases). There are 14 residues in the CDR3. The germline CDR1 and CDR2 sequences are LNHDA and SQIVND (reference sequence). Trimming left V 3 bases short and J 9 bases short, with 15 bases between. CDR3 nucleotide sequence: TGTGCCAGTAGTATTCTATTAGCGGTCGGTGAGCAGTTCTTC. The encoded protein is CASSILLAVGEQFF. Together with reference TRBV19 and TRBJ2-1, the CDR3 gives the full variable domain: DGGITQSPKYLFRKEGQNVTLSCEQNLNHDAMYWYRQDPGQGLRLIYYSQIVNDFQKGDIAEGYSVSREKKESFPLTVTSAQKNPTAFYLCASSILLAVGEQFFGPGTRLTVL.

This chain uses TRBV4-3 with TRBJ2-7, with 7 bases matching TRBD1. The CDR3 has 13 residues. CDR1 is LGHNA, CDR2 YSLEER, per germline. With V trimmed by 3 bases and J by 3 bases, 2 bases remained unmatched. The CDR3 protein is CASSQGQYYEQYF. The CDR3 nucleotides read TGCGCCAGCAGCCAGGGACAGTACTACGAGCAGTACTTC.

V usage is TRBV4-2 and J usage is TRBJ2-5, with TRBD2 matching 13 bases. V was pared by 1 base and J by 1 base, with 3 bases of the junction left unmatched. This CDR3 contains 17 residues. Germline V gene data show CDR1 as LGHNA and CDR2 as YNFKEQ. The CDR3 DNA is TGTGCCAGCAGCCAAGGACTAGCGGGAGGTTCCCAAGAGACCCAGTACTTC. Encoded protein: CASSQGLAGGSQETQYF.

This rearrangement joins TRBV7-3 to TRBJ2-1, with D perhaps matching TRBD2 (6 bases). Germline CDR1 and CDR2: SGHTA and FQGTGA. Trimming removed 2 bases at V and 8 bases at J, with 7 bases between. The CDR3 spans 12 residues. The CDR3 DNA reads TGTGCCAGCAGCTTAGGGGGGTATGAGCAGTTCTTC. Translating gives CASSLGGYEQFF.

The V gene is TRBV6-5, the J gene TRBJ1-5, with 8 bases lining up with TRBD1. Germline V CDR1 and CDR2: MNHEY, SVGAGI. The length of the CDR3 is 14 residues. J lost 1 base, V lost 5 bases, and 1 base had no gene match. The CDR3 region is CASSRTGSNQPQHF. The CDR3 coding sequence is TGTGCCAGCAGTCGGACAGGGAGCAATCAGCCCCAGCATTTT.

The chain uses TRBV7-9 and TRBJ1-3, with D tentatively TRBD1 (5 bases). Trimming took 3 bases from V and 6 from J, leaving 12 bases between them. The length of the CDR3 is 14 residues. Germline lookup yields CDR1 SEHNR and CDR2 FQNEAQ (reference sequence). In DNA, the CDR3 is TGTGCCAGCAGCTTCGGATCAGGGCAAAACACCATATATTTT. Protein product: CASSFGSGQNTIYF.

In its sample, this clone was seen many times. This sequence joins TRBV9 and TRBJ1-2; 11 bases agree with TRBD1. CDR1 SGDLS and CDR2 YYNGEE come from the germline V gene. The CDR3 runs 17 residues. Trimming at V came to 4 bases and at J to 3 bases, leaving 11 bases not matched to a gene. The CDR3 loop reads CASSIRTGGEVDYGYTF. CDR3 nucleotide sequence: TGTGCCAGCAGCATACGGACAGGGGGCGAGGTGGACTATGGCTACACCTTC.

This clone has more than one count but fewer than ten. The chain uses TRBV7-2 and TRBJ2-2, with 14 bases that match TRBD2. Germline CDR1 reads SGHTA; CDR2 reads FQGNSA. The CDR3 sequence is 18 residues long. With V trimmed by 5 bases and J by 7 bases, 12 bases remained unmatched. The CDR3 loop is CASSRGTSGRRIGGELFF. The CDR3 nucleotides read TGTGCCAGCAGCCGTGGGACTAGCGGGAGAAGGATTGGCGGGGAGCTGTTTTTT.

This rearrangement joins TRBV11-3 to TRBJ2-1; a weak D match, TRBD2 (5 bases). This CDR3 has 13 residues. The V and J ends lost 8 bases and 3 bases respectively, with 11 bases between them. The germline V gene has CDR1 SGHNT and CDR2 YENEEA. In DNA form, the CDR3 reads TGTGCCAGCGCGACTAACAGCTACAATGAGCAGTTCTTC. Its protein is CASATNSYNEQFF.

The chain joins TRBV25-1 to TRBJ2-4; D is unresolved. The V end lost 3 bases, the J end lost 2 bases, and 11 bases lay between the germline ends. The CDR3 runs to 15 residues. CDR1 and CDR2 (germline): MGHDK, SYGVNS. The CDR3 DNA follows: TGTGCCAGCAGTGATCCTGCCGAGACCAAAAACATTCAGTACTTC. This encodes CASSDPAETKNIQYF.

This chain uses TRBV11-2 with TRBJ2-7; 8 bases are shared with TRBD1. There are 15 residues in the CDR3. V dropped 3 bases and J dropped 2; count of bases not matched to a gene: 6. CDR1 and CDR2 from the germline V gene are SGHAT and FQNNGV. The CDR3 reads CASSLAGTGPYEQYF. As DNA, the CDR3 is TGTGCCAGCAGCTTGGCCGGGACAGGCCCCTACGAGCAGTACTTC. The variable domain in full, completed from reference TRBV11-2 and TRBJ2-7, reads EAGVAQSPRYKIIEKRQSVAFWCNPISGHATLYWYQQILGQGPKLLIQFQNNGVVDDSQLPKDRFSAERLKGVDSTLKIQPAKLEDSAVYLCASSLAGTGPYEQYFGPGTRLTVT.

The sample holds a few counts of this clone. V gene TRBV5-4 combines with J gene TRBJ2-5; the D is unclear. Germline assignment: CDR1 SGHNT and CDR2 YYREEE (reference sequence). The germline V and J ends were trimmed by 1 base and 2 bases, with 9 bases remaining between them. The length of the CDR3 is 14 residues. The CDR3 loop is CASSLKRGQETQYF. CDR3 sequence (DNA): TGTGCCAGCAGCTTGAAGCGAGGACAAGAGACCCAGTACTTC.

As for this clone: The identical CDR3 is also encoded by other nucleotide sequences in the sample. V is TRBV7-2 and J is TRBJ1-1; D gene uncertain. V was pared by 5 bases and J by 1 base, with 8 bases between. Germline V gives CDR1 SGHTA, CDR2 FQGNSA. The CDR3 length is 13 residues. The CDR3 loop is CASSVDTNTEAFF. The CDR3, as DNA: TGTGCCAGCAGCGTTGACACGAACACTGAAGCTTTCTTT.

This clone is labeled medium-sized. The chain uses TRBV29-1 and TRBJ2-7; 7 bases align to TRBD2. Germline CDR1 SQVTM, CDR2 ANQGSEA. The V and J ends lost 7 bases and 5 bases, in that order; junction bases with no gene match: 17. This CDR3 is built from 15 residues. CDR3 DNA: TGCAGCGCCGGGGGATGGGGCGGGAGCTTCGACGAGCAGTACTTC. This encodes CSAGGWGGSFDEQYF.

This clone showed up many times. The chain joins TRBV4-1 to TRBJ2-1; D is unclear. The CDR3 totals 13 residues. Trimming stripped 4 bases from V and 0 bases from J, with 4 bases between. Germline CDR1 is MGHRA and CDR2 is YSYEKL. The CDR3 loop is CASSPYSYNEQFF. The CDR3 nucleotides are TGCGCCAGCAGCCCCTACTCCTACAATGAGCAGTTCTTC.

CDR3 nucleotides: TGCGCCAGTAATCCGGGACAGTTATCCTACGAGCAGTACTTC. Protein sequence: CASNPGQLSYEQYF. The rearrangement links TRBV5-1 to TRBJ2-7; 7 bases are a match to TRBD1. Germline V gene lookup returns CDR1 SGHRS and CDR2 YFSETQ. The CDR3 runs 14 residues. V gave up 8 bases and J gave up 1 base; unmatched junction bases: 9. Combining the CDR3 with reference TRBV5-1 and TRBJ2-7 gives the whole variable domain KAGVTQTPRYLIKTRGQQVTLSCSPISGHRSVSWYQQTPGQGLQFLFEYFSETQRNKGNFPGRFSGRQFSNSRSEMNVSTLELGDSALYLCASNPGQLSYEQYFGPGTRLTVT.

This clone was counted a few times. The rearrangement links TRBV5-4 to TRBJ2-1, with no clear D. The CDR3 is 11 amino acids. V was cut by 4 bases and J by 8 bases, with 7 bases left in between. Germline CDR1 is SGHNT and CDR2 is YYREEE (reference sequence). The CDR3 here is CASSASYEQFF. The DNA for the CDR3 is TGTGCCAGCAGCGCCAGTTATGAGCAGTTCTTC.

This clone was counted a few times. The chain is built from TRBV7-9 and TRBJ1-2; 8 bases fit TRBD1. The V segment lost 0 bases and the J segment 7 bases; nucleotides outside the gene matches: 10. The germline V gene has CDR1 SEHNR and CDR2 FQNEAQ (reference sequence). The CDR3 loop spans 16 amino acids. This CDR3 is CASSLAGQGRSAGYTF. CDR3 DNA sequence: TGTGCCAGCAGCTTAGCCGGACAGGGAAGATCGGCTGGCTACACCTTC.

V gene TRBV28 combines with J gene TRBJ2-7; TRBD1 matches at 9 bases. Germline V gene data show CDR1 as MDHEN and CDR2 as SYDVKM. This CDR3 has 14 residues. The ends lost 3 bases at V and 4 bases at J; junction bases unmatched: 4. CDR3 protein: CASSFQQGAYEQYF. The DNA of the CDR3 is TGTGCCAGCAGTTTTCAACAGGGGGCTTACGAGCAGTACTTC.